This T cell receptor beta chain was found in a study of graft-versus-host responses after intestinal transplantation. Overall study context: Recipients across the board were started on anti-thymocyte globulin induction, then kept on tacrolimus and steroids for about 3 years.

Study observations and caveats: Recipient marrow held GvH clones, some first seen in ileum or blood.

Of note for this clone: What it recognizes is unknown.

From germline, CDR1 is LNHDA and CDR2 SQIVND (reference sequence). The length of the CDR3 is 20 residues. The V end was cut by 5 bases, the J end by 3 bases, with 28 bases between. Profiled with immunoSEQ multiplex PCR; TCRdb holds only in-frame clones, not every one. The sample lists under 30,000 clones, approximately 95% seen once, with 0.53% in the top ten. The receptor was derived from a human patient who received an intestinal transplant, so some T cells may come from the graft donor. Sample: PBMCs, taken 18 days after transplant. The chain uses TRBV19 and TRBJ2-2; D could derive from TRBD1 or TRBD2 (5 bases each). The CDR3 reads CASSHKPGPIHRGDTGELFF. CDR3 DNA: TGTGCCAGTAGTCACAAACCGGGACCAATTCATCGTGGGGACACCGGGGAGCTGTTTTTT.